Sequencing of this T cell receptor beta chain was carried out in a study of monozygotic twins with inflammatory bowel disease. This CDR3 spans 16 amino acids. The germline CDR1 and CDR2 sequences are SGHRS and YFSETQ. TCRdb reprocessed the 5' RACE reads and stores each CDR3 protein as one record, lacking DNA. The sample table sets out under 200,000 distinct CDR3 sequences. This receptor was obtained from a human donor with ulcerative colitis or Crohn's disease, or a healthy co-twin of an affected twin (not recorded which). Input material: blood. The J gene is TRBJ2-7, the V gene TRBV5-1; the D call from TCRdb, TRBD1, cannot be confirmed without DNA. CDR3 loop: CASSFTGGFTSYEQYF.